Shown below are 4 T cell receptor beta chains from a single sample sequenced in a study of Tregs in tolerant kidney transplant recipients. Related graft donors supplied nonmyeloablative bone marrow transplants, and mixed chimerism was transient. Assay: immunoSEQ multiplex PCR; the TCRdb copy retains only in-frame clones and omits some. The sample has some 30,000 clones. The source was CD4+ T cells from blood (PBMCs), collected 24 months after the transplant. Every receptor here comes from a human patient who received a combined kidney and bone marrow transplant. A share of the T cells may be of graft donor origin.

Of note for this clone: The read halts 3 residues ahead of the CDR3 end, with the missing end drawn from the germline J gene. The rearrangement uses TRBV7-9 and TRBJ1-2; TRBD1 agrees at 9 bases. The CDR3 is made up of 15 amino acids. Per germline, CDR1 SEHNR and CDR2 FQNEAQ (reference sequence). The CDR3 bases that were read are TGTGCCAGCAGCTTAGCGGGACAGGGTGGGACGGGC. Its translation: CASSLAGQGGTG. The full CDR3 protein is CASSLAGQGGTGYTF. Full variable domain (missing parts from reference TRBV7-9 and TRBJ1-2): DTGVSQNPRHKITKRGQNVTFRCDPISEHNRLYWYRQTLGQGPEFLTYFQNEAQLEKSRLLSDRFSAERPKGSFSTLEIQRTEQGDSAMYLCASSLAGQGGTGYTFGSGTRLTVV.

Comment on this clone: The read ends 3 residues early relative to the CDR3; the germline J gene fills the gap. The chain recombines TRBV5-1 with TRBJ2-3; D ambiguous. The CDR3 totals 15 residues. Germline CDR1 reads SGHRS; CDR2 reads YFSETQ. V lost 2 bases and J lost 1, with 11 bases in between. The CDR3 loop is CASSFQGLGTDTQYF. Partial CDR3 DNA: TGCGCCAGCAGCTTTCAAGGGTTGGGCACAGATACG.

This chain's CDR3 is CASSLSPGGFGGEQYF. CDR3 DNA, as far as it was read: TGCGCCAGCAGCTTGTCTCCAGGGGGCTTCGGGGGCGAG. V usage is TRBV5-1 and J usage is TRBJ2-7, with 8 bases identical to TRBD1. The DNA ends 3 residues before the CDR3 does, and the rest of the CDR3 is filled in from the germline J gene. Germline V gene sequence: CDR1 SGHRS, CDR2 YFSETQ. After removal of 1 base from V and 6 bases from J, the junction contained 12 bases not matched to a gene. The CDR3 consists of 16 residues.

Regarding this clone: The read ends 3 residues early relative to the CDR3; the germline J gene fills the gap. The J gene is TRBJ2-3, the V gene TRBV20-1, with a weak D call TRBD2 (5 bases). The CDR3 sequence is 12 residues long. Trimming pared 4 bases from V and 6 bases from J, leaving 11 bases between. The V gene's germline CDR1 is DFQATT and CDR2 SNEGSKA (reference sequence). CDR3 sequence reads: CSAIAGSDTQYF. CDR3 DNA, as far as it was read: TGCAGTGCTATCGCGGGCAGCGATACG.